The source of this T cell receptor beta chain is a study of T cells in Graves' hyperthyroidism and ophthalmopathy. Active moderate-to-severe ophthalmopathy, Clinical Activity Score at least 3, NOSPECS at least 4, under 3 months' duration. The study based diagnoses on clinical symptoms, serum thyroxine and TRAb, thyroid ultrasound and orbital computed tomography. The PBMCs studied were ones that came from about 9.9 ml fresh peripheral blood. Germline V CDR1 and CDR2: SGHTA, FQGTGA. The CDR3 has 18 residues. The V and J ends lost 5 bases and 4 bases respectively, with 23 bases between them. Amplified TCR beta CDR3 regions derived from RNA transcripts. The HTBI primer set drove a first-round RT-PCR of the TCR CDR3. TCRdb passed the multiplex PCR reads through MiXCR, listing each CDR3 protein once. Found here are a few hundred thousand distinct CDR3 sequences, approximately 17% of them singletons; the top ten hold roughly a sixth.

The origin of this receptor is a woman aged 18 to 35 with Graves' ophthalmopathy. The source material was blood. The genes are TRBV7-3 and TRBJ2-2; the D call may be TRBD1 or TRBD2 (6 bases each). The CDR3 sequence: CASSPTRKGGLGTGELFF. CDR3 DNA: TGTGCCAGCAGCCCTACCCGTAAGGGGGGTTTGGGCACCGGGGAGCTGTTTTTT.